This TCR beta chain was observed in a study of T cells in Graves' hyperthyroidism and ophthalmopathy. Broader study findings: In the blood, most expanded thyroid clonotypes above 0.001 appeared as well. Model output signaled ophthalmopathy a median approximately six months ahead of onset.

Germline assignment: CDR1 SGHRS and CDR2 YFSETQ. The V end lost 4 bases, the J end lost 0 bases, and 11 bases lay between the germline ends. The CDR3 is 14 amino acids. Researchers amplified the TCR beta CDR3 regions from RNA transcripts. First-round RT-PCR targeting the TCR CDR3 was performed with the HTBI primer set. TCRdb redid the calling of the multiplex PCR reads with MiXCR, one entry per CDR3 protein. The sample consists of hundreds of thousands of distinct CDR3 sequences, approximately 14% of them appearing once. This clonotype was counted many times. No antigen is known for it. The PBMCs studied were ones that came from roughly 9.4 ml fresh peripheral blood.

The specimen was blood. The chain carries TRBV5-1 and TRBJ2-7; D gene ambiguous. The sequence was collected from a woman aged 18 to 35 with Graves' hyperthyroidism. The DNA of the CDR3 is TGCGCCAGCAGCCCCTGGGTTAGCTCCTACGAGCAGTACTTC. The encoded protein is CASSPWVSSYEQYF.